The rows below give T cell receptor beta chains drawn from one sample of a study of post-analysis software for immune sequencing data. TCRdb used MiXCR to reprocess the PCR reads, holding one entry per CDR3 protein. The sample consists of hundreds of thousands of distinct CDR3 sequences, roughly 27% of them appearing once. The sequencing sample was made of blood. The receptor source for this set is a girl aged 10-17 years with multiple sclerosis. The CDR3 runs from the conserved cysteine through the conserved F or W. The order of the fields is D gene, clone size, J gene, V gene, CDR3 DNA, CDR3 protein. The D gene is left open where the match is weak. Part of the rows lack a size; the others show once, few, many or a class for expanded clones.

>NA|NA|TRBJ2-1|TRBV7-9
TGTGCCAGCAGCCGGCGAGGAGGACAATGGGATGAGCAGTTCTTC
CASSRRGGQWDEQFF
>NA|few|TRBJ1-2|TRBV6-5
TGTGCCAGCAGTTATCGGGAGAACTATGGCTACACCTTC
CASSYRENYGYTF
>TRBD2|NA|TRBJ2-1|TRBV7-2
TGTGCCAGCAGCTTAGCCCGGGGTAGCGGGAGAGTTTTTAGCACCTACAATGAGCAGTTCTTC
CASSLARGSGRVFSTYNEQFF
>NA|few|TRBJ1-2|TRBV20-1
TGCAGTGCTAGAGTAGGGCAGGGGTTTGGCTACACCTTC
CSARVGQGFGYTF
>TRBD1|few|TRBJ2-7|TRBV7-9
TGTGCCAGCAGCTCTACATCGGGGACAGGACTCTACGAGCAGTACTTC
CASSSTSGTGLYEQYF
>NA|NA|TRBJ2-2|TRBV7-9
TGTGCCAGCAGCCCCCCCCGAGCCCCGAACACCGGGGAGCTGTTTTTT
CASSPPRAPNTGELFF
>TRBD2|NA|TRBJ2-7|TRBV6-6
TGTGCCAGCAGTTACCATCTAGCGGGAGGGATACCCTACGAGCAGTACTTC
CASSYHLAGGIPYEQYF
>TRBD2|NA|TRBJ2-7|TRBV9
TGTGCCAGCAGCCGAAGCGGGAGGGAGTACAATGAGCAGTACTTC
CASSRSGREYNEQYF
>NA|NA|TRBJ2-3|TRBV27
TGTGCCAGCAGTACGACGATTTTGCCACCCCGAACAACAGATACGCAGTATTTT
CASSTTILPPRTTDTQYF
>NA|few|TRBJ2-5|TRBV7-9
TGTGCCAGCAGCTCACCCTCCGGTGGACTCCGTTCGGAGACCCAGTACTTC
CASSSPSGGLRSETQYF
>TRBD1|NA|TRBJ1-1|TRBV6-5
TGTGCCAGCAGTTCGGGACAGGCTCAGGCTTTCTTT
CASSSGQAQAFF
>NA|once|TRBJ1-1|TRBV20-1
TGCAGTGCTAGAGATGTAGGGTCCCCTGGCACTGAAGCTTTCTTT
CSARDVGSPGTEAFF
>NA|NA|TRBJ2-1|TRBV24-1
TGTGCCACCAGTGATGGGATAGGATGGTTCTCCTACAATGAGCAGTTCTTC
CATSDGIGWFSYNEQFF
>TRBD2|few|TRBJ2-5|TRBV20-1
TGCAGTGCCCATGGACTAGCGGGGGATGGGGAGACCCAGTACTTC
CSAHGLAGDGETQYF
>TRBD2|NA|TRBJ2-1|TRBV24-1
TGTGCCACCAGTGTCAGACTAGCGGGGTACAATGAGCAGTTCTTC
CATSVRLAGYNEQFF
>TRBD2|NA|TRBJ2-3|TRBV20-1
TGCAGTGCCAGACTAGCGGGGAGCAATACGCAGTATTTT
CSARLAGSNTQYF